Sequencing of this TCR beta chain was carried out in a study of cytomegalovirus exposure and HLA in healthy donors. Germline V CDR1 and CDR2: SGHNT, YENEEA. Trimming stripped 5 bases from V and 2 bases from J, with 12 bases between. The CDR3 is 14 amino acids. TCRdb's copy holds only in-frame clones and misses some; the assay was immunoSEQ multiplex PCR. The data contain tens of thousands of clones, 90% to 95% of them singletons. Regarding this clone: What it binds is not known.

Whole-study findings and limits: The tendency of first-cohort TCR clusters to co-occur in the roughly 130 validation repertoires emerged from a later analysis. Rare TCR sequences predominated, though certain public TCRs were found in many donors.

The chain couples TRBV11-3 to TRBJ2-5; TRBD2 might be the D (5 bases). Sequenced material: PBMCs. This sequence originates from a woman in her 30s in good health and CMV-seropositive. For the CDR3, the DNA is TGTGCCAGCAGCCCCCGGACGGGGCAAGAGACCCAGTACTTC. Amino acid sequence: CASSPRTGQETQYF.